This T cell receptor beta chain was obtained from a study of OX40 agonist ivuxolimab in advanced cancers. Describing the broader study: The costimulatory receptor OX40 (CD134) was targeted by ivuxolimab, a fully human IgG2 agonistic monoclonal antibody. Patients were allowed to have had prior anti-PD-1, anti-PD-L1 or anti-CTLA-4 therapy, and 40% of the dose-escalation patients had been treated with checkpoint inhibitors. Among the 52 dose-escalation patients, 19 had hepatocellular carcinoma, about 15 melanoma, 9 renal cell carcinoma and 9 head and neck cancer. A male proportion of almost 85% and a mean age of about 60 years, ranging from about 23 to 90, were recorded for the dose-escalation cohort. Intravenous ivuxolimab was administered to patients every 2 weeks at six dose levels: 0.01, 0.1, 0.3, 1.5, 3 and 10 mg/kg. The point of sequencing TCRbeta in the periphery was to test whether ivuxolimab changed TCR sequence diversity and drove clonal T-cell expansion. The paper describes the monotherapy dose-escalation part (N = 52 patients) of the phase I trial of ivuxolimab. Three dose-escalation patients achieved partial responses, one with hepatocellular carcinoma and two with cutaneous melanoma.

Genomic DNA was isolated from the sorted cells so that the TCRbeta CDR3 region could be sequenced. TCRbeta CDR3 regions were sequenced using the immunoSEQ Assay. TCRdb provides this immuneACCESS table in a form limited to in-frame rearrangements. Some clones are lacking; in checked studies, under half of them reflect an unresolved V gene, and why the rest are absent is not known. The sample table contains 20,000 to 30,000 clones; only one count was recorded for 79% of them. The ten largest clones capture more than 20% of the sample. The trial excluded patients who had a history of autoimmune disease or were on systemic immunosuppression. Peripheral blood for TCR sequencing was collected from all dose cohorts at baseline, on cycle 4 day 1, and on cycle 7 day 1. Samples came from an open-label, multicenter, first-in-human phase I dose-escalation trial of ivuxolimab. Adults with locally advanced or metastatic melanoma, renal cell, hepatocellular, or head and neck squamous cell carcinoma were enrolled in the trial. CD4+ and CD8+ T cells were sorted separately from peripheral blood before TCR sequencing.

For this clone: Its recognized antigen is unknown. The sample holds no much larger clone one base away, and base qualities are not on file.

Paper-wide results and their limitations: In the 0.1-3.0 mg/kg groups, partial responders had among the lowest normalized peripheral clonal expansion, particularly in CD8+ T cells. Low levels of normalized T-cell clonal expansion were also seen in some patients who did not respond. After ivuxolimab, expanded clones were on average more numerous among CD8+ T cells than among CD4+ T cells. Which antigens the clonally expanded peripheral T cells were specific for was not determined. Clonal expansion of both CD4+ and CD8+ blood T cells was observed from baseline to week 6 at doses 0.1 to 3.0 mg/kg.

Sequenced here: CD4+ or CD8+ T cells sorted from blood, sampled in a trial of the OX40 agonist ivuxolimab. The origin of this receptor is an adult with an advanced solid tumor such as melanoma, head and neck, liver or kidney cancer.

The DNA sequence reads TGTGCCAGCAGTTACTCTGGGGGAATTACCCAACCCCTCCACTTT. Protein translation: CASSYSGGITQPLHF. This receptor chain uses TRBV6-5 and TRBJ1-6, with TRBD1 tentatively as D gene (5 bases match). From cysteine to phenylalanine, the CDR3 is 15 amino acids long. CDR3 DNA only is kept here, 45 bases in frame from base 1. Looking up the germline V gene yields CDR1 MNHEY and CDR2 SVGAGI. V loses 0 bases of germline sequence and J loses 12 bases, and the interval between the two ends is 15 bases.